This T cell receptor (beta chain) was sequenced in a study of T cells in severe cutaneous drug reactions. Study summary: Enrolled patients had probable or definite SJS/TEN or DRESS per RegiSCAR.

The iRepertoire multiplex PCR system with TCR subtype-specific primers built both bulk and single-cell libraries. Reanalyzing the multiplex PCR reads, TCRdb keeps one entry per CDR3 protein, without DNA. The listing records about 9,600 distinct CDR3 sequences. Notes on the study in general: A public TCRbeta CDR3 appeared in all seven CBZ-SJS/TEN blister samples, averaging approximately 14%.

Carbamazepine had induced Stevens-Johnson syndrome or toxic epidermal necrolysis in the sequenced donors. Points on this clonotype: Antigen unknown.

The V gene's germline CDR1 is DFQATT and CDR2 SNEGSKA (reference sequence). CDR3 length equals 14 residues. The receptor comes from a human donor with Stevens-Johnson syndrome, a severe cutaneous drug reaction. This chain joins TRBV20-1 and TRBJ2-7; TCRdb gives TRBD2 as the D gene, but with no DNA this cannot be confirmed. Material for sequencing was cells from a skin blister. Here the CDR3 reads CSAKTSATTYEQYF.